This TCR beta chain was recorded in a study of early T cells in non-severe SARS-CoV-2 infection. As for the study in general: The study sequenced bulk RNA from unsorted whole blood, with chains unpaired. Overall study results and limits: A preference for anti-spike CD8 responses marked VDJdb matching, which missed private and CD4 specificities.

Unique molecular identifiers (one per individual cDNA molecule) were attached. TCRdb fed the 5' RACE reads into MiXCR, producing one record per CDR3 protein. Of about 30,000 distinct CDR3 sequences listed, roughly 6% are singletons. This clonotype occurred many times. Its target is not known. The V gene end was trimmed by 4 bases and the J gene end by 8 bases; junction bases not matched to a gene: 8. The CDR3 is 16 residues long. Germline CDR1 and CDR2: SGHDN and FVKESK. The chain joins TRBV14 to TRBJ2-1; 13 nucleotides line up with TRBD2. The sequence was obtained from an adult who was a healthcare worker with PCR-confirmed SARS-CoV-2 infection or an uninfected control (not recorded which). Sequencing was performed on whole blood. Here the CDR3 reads CASSPTSGRAVDEQFF. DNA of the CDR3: TGTGCCAGCAGCCCTACTAGCGGGAGGGCCGTTGATGAGCAGTTCTTC.